The 11 T cell receptor beta chains listed next were all sequenced from one sample in a study of early T cells in non-severe SARS-CoV-2 infection. TCRdb recomputed calls from the 5' RACE reads with MiXCR, one row per CDR3 protein. The sample includes roughly 100,000 distinct CDR3 sequences, roughly 15% of them seen just once. Sequencing was performed on whole blood. The receptors were gathered from an adult who was a healthcare worker with PCR-confirmed SARS-CoV-2 infection or an uninfected control (not recorded which).

There are a few counts of this clonotype. This chain uses TRBV7-2 with TRBJ2-1, with D maybe TRBD2 (5 bases). Germline CDR1 is SGHTA and CDR2 is FQGNSA. The CDR3 has 13 amino acids. V lost 0 bases and J lost 9, with 9 bases in between. The CDR3 coding sequence is TGTGCCAGCAGCTTAGCGGAGGTCTCTGAGCAGTTCTTC. Amino acids: CASSLAEVSEQFF. Filled out from reference TRBV7-2 and TRBJ2-1, the complete variable domain reads GAGVSQSPSNKVTEKGKDVELRCDPISGHTALYWYRQSLGQGLEFLIYFQGNSAPDKSGLPSDRFSAERTGGSVSTLTIQRTQQEDSAVYLCASSLAEVSEQFFGPGTRLTVL.

V and J are TRBV7-8 and TRBJ2-1; 10 bases fit TRBD1. The V segment lost 6 bases and the J segment 8 bases; nucleotides outside the gene matches: 10. The germline gives CDR1 SGHVS, CDR2 FQNEAQ. The CDR3 is 15 residues long. The CDR3 nucleotides read TGTGCCAGCAGTTCCAGGACAGGGGGTAAGGATGAGCAGTTCTTC. It is translated as CASSSRTGGKDEQFF.

This clonotype was observed a few times. The chain recombines TRBV30 with TRBJ2-2; 7 nucleotides match TRBD2. V lost 8 bases, J lost 7 bases, and 10 bases stayed unmatched. From germline, CDR1 is GTSNPN and CDR2 SVGIG (reference sequence). The CDR3 runs to 13 residues. The CDR3 nucleotides read TGTGCCCGGGGGGTCAGGGCTGGCGGGGAGCTGTTTTTT. It yields the protein CARGVRAGGELFF.

There are a few counts of this clonotype. J is TRBJ2-1 and V is TRBV4-3; possibly TRBD1 for D (6 bases). Germline CDR1 reads LGHNA; CDR2 reads YSLEER. The CDR3 extends over 16 amino acids. Trimming took off 1 base at V and 4 bases at J, with 14 bases between the two ends. CDR3: CASSQAPLGGYNEQFF. The DNA of the CDR3 is TGCGCCAGCAGCCAAGCCCCCTTAGGGGGTTACAATGAGCAGTTCTTC.

This clonotype was recorded a few times. The V and J genes are TRBV19 and TRBJ2-7; 8 nucleotides agree with TRBD1. This CDR3 contains 14 residues. In germline, CDR1 is LNHDA, CDR2 SQIVND (reference sequence). V lost 7 bases to trimming and J lost 1 base; unmatched junction nucleotides: 6. The CDR3 DNA is TGTGCCAGTAACCCCAGGGGGCCATCCTACGAGCAGTACTTC. Translation: CASNPRGPSYEQYF. Variable domain in full (rest from reference TRBV19 and TRBJ2-7): DGGITQSPKYLFRKEGQNVTLSCEQNLNHDAMYWYRQDPGQGLRLIYYSQIVNDFQKGDIAEGYSVSREKKESFPLTVTSAQKNPTAFYLCASNPRGPSYEQYFGPGTRLTVT.

The V call is TRBV5-5, the J call TRBJ1-2; D is undetermined. The length of the CDR3 is 12 residues. V lost 0 bases and J lost 12, with 12 bases in between. Germline CDR1 SGHKS, CDR2 YYEKEE (reference sequence). CDR3 sequence: CASSLDQLVHTF. The CDR3, as DNA: TGTGCCAGCAGCTTGGATCAGCTAGTGCACACCTTC.

This chain links TRBV5-1 with TRBJ2-3, with D tentatively TRBD1 (6 bases). This CDR3 contains 13 residues. The germline V and J ends were trimmed by 5 bases and 0 bases, with 7 bases remaining between them. Germline V CDR1 and CDR2: SGHRS, YFSETQ. CDR3 coding DNA: TGCGCCAGCAGGGGACAAAGCACAGATACGCAGTATTTT. It encodes CASRGQSTDTQYF.

The chain uses TRBV29-1 and TRBJ1-5, with D perhaps TRBD1 (5 bases). There are 14 residues in the CDR3. CDR1 and CDR2 from the germline V gene are SQVTM and ANQGSEA. V lost 4 bases, J lost 4 bases, and 14 bases lay in between. CDR3 protein: CSVALGTRNQPQHF. The CDR3 nucleotides are TGCAGCGTTGCATTAGGGACTCGAAATCAGCCCCAGCATTTT.

The chain couples TRBV29-1 to TRBJ2-7; the D gene could be TRBD1 or TRBD2 (5 bases each). Germline lookup yields CDR1 SQVTM and CDR2 ANQGSEA. V dropped 8 bases and J dropped 3 bases, with 17 bases sitting between them. This CDR3 is 13 amino acids long. CDR3 DNA sequence: TGCAGCTTCCGGGACGGATCACTCTACGAGCAGTACTTC. It is translated as CSFRDGSLYEQYF.

This chain joins TRBV7-9 and TRBJ2-7; D is uncertain. Germline V lookup: CDR1 SEHNR, CDR2 FQNEAQ (reference sequence). CDR3 size: 13 residues. The V and J ends lost 7 bases and 1 base respectively, with 11 bases between them. CDR3 in amino acids: CASTPSPSYEQYF. The CDR3 bases are TGTGCCAGCACCCCAAGTCCGTCCTACGAGCAGTACTTC.

This clonotype was recorded many times. The chain carries TRBV6-6 and TRBJ2-5, with TRBD1 as a possible D gene (6 bases). This CDR3 comprises 13 residues. The V end was cut by 2 bases, the J end by 4 bases, with 8 bases between. Germline CDR1 is MNHNY and CDR2 is SVGAGI (reference sequence). Here the CDR3 DNA reads TGTGCCAGCAGTTACGGCAGGGGAGAGACCCAGTACTTC. Translation: CASSYGRGETQYF.